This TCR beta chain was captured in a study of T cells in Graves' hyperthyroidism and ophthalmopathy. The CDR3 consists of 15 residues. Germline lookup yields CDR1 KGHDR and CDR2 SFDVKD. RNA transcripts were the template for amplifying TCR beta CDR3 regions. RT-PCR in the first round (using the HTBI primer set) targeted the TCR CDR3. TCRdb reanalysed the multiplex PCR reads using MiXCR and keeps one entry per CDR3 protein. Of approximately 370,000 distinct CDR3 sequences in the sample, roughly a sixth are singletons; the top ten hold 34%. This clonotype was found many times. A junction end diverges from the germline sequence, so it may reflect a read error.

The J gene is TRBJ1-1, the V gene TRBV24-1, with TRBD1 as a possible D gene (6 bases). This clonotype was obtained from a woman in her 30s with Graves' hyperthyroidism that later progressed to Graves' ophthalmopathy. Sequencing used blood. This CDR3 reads CATSDSTGLKTEAFF. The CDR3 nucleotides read TGTGCCACCAGTGACTCTACAGGGCTGAAGACTGAAGCTTTCTTT.